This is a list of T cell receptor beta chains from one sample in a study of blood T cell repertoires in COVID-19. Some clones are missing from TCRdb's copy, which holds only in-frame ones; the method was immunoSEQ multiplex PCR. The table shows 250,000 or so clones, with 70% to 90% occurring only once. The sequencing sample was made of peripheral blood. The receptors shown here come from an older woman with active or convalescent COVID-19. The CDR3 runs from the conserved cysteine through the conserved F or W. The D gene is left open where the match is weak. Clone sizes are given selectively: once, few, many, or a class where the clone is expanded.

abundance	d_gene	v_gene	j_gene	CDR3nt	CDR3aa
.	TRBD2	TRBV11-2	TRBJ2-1	TGTGCCAGCAGGACGTTCTTAGCGGGGGACTACAATGAGCAGTTCTTC	CASRTFLAGDYNEQFF
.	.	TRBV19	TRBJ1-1	TGTGCCAGTAGTCCGCGGGGACGGCTGAACACTGAAGCTTTCTTT	CASSPRGRLNTEAFF
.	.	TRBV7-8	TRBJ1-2	TGTGCCAGCAGCTCTGGACAGACCGACTCTAACTATGGCTACACCTTC	CASSSGQTDSNYGYTF
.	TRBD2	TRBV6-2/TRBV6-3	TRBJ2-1	TGTGCCAGCAGACCTACTAGCGGGAGGCACAATGAGCAGTTCTTC	CASRPTSGRHNEQFF
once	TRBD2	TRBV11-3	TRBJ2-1	TGTGCCAGCAGCTTGGCTTGGGCTAGCGGGAGGGCCAGGTACAATGAGCAGTTCTTC	CASSLAWASGRARYNEQFF
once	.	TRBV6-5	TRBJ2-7	TGTGCCAGCGGTAGGGAGAGCTCCTACGAGCAGTACTTC	CASGRESSYEQYF
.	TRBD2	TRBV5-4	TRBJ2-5	TGTGCCAGCACCTCAAAGCGGGACGAGACCCAGTACTTC	CASTSKRDETQYF
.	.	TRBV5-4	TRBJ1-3	TGTGCCAGCAGGTTATCAGGTAGCTCTGGAAACACCATATATTTT	CASRLSGSSGNTIYF
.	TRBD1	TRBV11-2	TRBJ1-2	TGTGCCAGCAGCCGGGGACAGGCTGTCTATGGCTACACCTTC	CASSRGQAVYGYTF
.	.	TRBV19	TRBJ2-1	TGTGCCAGTACAGGGGGGAATACCCCCAAGTGGTTCTTC	CASTGGNTPKWFF
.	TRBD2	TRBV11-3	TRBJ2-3	TGTGCCAGCAGCTTGTTGCGGGAGGCAGATACGCAGTATTTT	CASSLLREADTQYF
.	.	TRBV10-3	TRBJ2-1	TGTGCCATAGCAACGGGACTTTTTTACAATGAGCAGTTCTTC	CAIATGLFYNEQFF
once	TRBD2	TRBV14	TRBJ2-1	TGTGCCAGCAGTCTTAGCGGGATTTACAATGAGCAGTTCTTC	CASSLSGIYNEQFF
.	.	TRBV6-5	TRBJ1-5	TGTGCCAGCCGGCAGGATATTAGTCAGCCCCAGCATTTT	CASRQDISQPQHF